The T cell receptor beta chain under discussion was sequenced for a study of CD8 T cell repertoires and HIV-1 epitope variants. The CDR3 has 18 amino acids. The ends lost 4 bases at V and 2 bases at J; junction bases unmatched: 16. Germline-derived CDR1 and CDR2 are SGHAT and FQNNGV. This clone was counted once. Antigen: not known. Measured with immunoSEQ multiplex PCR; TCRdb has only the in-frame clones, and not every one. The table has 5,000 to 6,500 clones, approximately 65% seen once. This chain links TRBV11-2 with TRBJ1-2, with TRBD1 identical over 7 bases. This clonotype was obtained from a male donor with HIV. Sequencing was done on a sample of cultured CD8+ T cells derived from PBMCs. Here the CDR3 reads CASSSTFGTAFLNYGYTF. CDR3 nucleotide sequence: TGTGCCAGCAGCTCTACTTTTGGGACAGCCTTTCTAAACTATGGCTACACCTTC.